The 4 T cell receptor beta chains below all came from one sample that was sequenced in a study of CD8 T cells in ankylosing spondylitis. Each CDR3 protein is one row after TCRdb ran MiXCR on the 5' RACE reads. Found here are fewer than 250,000 distinct CDR3 sequences, over 9.5% of them singletons; the top ten hold approximately 2.5%. Sequences were obtained from blood, either unsorted or a sorted T cell fraction (not recorded which). These receptors originate from a male donor with ankylosing spondylitis or in good health (not recorded which).

There are many counts of this clonotype. The V call is TRBV7-9, the J call TRBJ1-1, with TRBD1 matching over 9 bases. CDR3 length: 15 residues. Trimming at V came to 4 bases and at J to 3 bases, leaving 6 bases not matched to a gene. Germline V gene lookup returns CDR1 SEHNR and CDR2 FQNEAQ (reference sequence). In DNA, the CDR3 is TGTGCCAGCAGCTGGGCGGACAGGGGCCACACTGAAGCTTTCTTT. Encoded protein: CASSWADRGHTEAFF.

This clonotype was observed at least ten times. The V and J genes are TRBV15 and TRBJ2-3, with 8 nucleotides matching TRBD1. This CDR3 has 16 residues. The junction had 10 bases not matched to a gene; V was cut back by 5 bases and J by 3 bases. Germline V gene lookup returns CDR1 LNHNV and CDR2 YYDKDF (reference sequence). CDR3 nucleotides: TGTGCCACCAGCCCCCGGACAGGGCGGGCAACAGATACGCAGTATTTT. It yields the protein CATSPRTGRATDTQYF.

This chain connects TRBV5-1 to TRBJ2-6; TRBD1 matches at 7 bases. Germline values: CDR1 SGHRS, CDR2 YFSETQ. The CDR3 spans 18 residues. Losses at the gene ends were 2 bases for V and 0 bases for J; bases not matched to a gene: 8. This CDR3 is CASSLSGTAYSGANVLTF. CDR3 sequence (DNA): TGCGCCAGCAGCTTATCCGGGACAGCATACTCTGGGGCCAACGTCCTGACTTTC.

This clonotype occurred many times. The chain is built from TRBV5-1 and TRBJ1-4; the D is unclear. Trimming shortened V by 4 bases and J by 8 bases, and 15 bases separated the two germline ends. Germline-derived CDR1 and CDR2 are SGHRS and YFSETQ. The CDR3 totals 14 residues. The CDR3 bases are TGCGCCAGCAGCGCGATGAGGGAGAACGAAAAACTGTTTTTT. This sequence encodes CASSAMRENEKLFF.